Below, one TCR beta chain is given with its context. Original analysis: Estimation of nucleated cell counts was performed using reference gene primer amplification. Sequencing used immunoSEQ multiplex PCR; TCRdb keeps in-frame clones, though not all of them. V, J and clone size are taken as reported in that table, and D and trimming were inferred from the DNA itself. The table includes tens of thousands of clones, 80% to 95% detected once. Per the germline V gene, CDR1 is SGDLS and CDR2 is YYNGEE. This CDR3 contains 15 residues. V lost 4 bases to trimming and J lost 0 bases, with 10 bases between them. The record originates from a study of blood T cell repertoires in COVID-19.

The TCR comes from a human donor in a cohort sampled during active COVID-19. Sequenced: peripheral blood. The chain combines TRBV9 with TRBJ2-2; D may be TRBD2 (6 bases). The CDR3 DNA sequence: TGTGCCAGCAGCCCCGGGGGAACGAACACCGGGGAGCTGTTTTTT. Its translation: CASSPGGTNTGELFF.